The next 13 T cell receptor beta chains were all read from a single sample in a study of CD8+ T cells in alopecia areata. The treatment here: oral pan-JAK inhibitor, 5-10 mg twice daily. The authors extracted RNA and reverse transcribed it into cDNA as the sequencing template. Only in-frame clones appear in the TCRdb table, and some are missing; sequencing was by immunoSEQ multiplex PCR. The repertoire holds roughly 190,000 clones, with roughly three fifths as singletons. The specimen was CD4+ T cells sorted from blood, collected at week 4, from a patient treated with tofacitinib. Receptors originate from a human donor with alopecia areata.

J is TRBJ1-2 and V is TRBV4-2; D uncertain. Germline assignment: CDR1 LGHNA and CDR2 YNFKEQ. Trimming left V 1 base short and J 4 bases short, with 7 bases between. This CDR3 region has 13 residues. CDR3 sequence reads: CASSQGQLYGYTF. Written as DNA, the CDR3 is TGTGCCAGCAGCCAAGGGCAGCTCTATGGCTACACCTTC.

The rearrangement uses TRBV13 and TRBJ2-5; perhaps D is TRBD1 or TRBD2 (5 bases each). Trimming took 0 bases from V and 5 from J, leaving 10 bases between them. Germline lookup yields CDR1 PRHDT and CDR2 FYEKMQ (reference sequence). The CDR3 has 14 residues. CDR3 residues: CASSLGGESETQYF. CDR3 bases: TGTGCCAGCAGCTTAGGAGGGGAGTCGGAGACCCAGTACTTC.

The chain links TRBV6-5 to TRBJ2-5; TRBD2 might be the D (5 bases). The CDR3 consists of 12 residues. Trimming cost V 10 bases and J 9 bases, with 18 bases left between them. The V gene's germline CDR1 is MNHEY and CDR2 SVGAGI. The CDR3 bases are TGTGCCACCAGGATGCGCGTCGGGGCCCAGTACTTC. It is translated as CATRMRVGAQYF.

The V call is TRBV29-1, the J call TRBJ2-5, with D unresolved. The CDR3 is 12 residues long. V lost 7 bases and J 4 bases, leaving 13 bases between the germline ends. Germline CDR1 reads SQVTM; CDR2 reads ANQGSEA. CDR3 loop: CSAPSAGETQYF. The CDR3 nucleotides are TGCAGCGCTCCGTCGGCTGGAGAGACCCAGTACTTC.

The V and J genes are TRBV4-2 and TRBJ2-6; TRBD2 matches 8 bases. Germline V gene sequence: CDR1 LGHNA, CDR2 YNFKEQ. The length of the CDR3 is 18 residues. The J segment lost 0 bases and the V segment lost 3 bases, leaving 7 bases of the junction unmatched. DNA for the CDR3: TGTGCCAGCAGCCACGGGGGGGCAGAAAGCTCTGGGGCCAACGTCCTGACTTTC. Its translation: CASSHGGAESSGANVLTF.

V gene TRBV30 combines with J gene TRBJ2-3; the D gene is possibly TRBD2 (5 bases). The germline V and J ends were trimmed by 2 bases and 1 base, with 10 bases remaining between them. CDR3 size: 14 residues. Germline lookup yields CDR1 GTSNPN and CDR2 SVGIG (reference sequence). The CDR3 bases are TGTGCCTGGAGTAAGAGCGGACGCACAGATACGCAGTATTTT. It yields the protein CAWSKSGRTDTQYF.

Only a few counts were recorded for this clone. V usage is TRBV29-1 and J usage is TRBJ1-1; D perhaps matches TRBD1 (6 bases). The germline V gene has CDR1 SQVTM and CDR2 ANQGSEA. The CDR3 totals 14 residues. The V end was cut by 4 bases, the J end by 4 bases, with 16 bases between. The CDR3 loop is CSVGTDRRSTEAFF. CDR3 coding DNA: TGCAGCGTTGGGACGGACAGACGGAGCACTGAAGCTTTCTTT.

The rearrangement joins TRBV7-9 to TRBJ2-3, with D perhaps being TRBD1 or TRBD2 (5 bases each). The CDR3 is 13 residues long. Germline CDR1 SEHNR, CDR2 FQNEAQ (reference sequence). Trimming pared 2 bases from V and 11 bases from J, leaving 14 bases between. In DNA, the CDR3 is TGTGCCAGCAGCTTACGGTCCGGGGCGGGGCAGTATTTT. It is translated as CASSLRSGAGQYF.

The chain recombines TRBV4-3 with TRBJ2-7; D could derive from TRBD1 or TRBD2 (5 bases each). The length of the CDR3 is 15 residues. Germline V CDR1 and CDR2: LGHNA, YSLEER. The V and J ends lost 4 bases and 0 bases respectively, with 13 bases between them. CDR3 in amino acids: CASSPETGRSYEQYF. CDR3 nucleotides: TGCGCCAGCAGCCCTGAAACGGGGCGCTCCTACGAGCAGTACTTC.

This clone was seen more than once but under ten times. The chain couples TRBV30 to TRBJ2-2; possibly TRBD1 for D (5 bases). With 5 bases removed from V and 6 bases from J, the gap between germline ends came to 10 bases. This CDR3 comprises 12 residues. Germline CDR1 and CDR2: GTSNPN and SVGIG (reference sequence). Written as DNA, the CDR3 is TGTGCCTGGGCTCAGGGTTCCGGGGAGCTGTTTTTT. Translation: CAWAQGSGELFF.

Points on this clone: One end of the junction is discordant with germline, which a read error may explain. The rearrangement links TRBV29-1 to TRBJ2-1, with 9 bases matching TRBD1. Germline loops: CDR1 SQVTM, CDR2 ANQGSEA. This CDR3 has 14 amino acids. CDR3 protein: CSVEDRGFYNEQFF. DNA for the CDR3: TGCAGCGTCGAAGACAGGGGGTTCTACAATGAGCAGTTCTTC.

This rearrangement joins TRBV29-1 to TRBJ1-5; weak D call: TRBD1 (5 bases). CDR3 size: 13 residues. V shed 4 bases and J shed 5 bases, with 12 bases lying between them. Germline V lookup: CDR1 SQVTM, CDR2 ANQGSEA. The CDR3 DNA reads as TGCAGCGTTGGAGAACAGGTGGATCAGCCCCAGCATTTT. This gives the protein CSVGEQVDQPQHF.

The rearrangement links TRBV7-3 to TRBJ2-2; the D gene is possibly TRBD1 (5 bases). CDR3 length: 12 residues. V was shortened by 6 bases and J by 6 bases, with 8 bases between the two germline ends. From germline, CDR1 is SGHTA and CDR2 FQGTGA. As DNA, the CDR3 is TGTGCCAGCAGGCTGGGGCCCGGGGAGCTGTTTTTT. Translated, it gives CASRLGPGELFF.